This T cell receptor (beta chain) was sequenced during a study of T cell responses to AZD1222 COVID-19 vaccine. Study details: Recipients boosted at about 4 weeks or about 12 weeks are pooled.

Findings and limits, study-wide: Donors skewed white British and female; clonal diversity was possibly underestimated.

Note on this clone: Its antigen is still unknown.

Assay: immunoSEQ multiplex PCR; the TCRdb copy retains only in-frame clones and omits some. The table includes about 150,000 clones, roughly 90% detected once. Germline CDR1 SQVTM, CDR2 ANQGSEA. After removal of 7 bases from V and 4 bases from J, the junction contained 8 bases not matched to a gene. The CDR3 runs to 13 residues. The sample was peripheral blood, taken on day 0 of AZD1222 vaccination. This TCR derives from an adult in good health. The chain carries TRBV29-1 and TRBJ2-7, with 9 bases that match TRBD2. The CDR3 spells CSAGTSITYEQYF. CDR3 sequence (DNA): TGCAGCGCCGGGACTAGCATAACGTACGAGCAGTACTTC.